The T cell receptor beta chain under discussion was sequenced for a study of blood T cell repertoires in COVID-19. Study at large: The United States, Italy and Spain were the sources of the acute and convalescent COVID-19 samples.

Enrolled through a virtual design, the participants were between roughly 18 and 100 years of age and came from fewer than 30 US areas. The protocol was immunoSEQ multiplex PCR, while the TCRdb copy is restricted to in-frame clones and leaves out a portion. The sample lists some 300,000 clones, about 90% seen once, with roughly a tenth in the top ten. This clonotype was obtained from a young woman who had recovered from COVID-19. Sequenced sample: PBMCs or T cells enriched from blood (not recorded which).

The CDR3 DNA reads as TGTGCCAGCAGCCGTAGCGGGCATCAAGAGACCCAGTACTTC. Protein: CASSRSGHQETQYF. V and J are TRBV7-2 and TRBJ2-5; 7 positions agree with TRBD2. The V gene end was trimmed by 5 bases and the J gene end by 2 bases; junction bases not matched to a gene: 5. This CDR3 has 14 amino acids. In germline, CDR1 is SGHTA, CDR2 FQGNSA.